The next 27 T cell receptor beta chains were all read from a single sample in a study of T cells expressing NK-cell markers. TCRdb re-analyzed the 5' RACE reads; it lists each CDR3 protein once, without DNA. This repertoire comprises some 150,000 distinct CDR3 sequences; its ten largest clones make up 37%. Material: blood T cells: a sorted CD56 or NKG2C T cell subset, CD4+ or CD8+ T cells, or bulk PBMC T cells (not recorded which). Every receptor here comes from a woman between 50 and 59 years old in good health.

The CDR3 sequence: CASSDGQGRAQHF. The rearrangement joins TRBV2 to TRBJ1-5; the TCRdb D gene call, TRBD1, has no DNA to confirm it. The length of the CDR3 is 13 residues. CDR1 SNHLY and CDR2 FYNNEI come from the germline V gene.

The genes are TRBV4-1 and TRBJ2-1; the TRBD1 assignment by TCRdb is unverifiable without DNA. CDR1 is MGHRA, CDR2 YSYEKL, per germline. The CDR3 consists of 17 residues. CDR3 region: CASSPTPGQGRSYEQFF.

This chain joins TRBV5-1 and TRBJ2-5; the TRBD1 assignment by TCRdb is unverifiable without DNA. CDR1 is SGHRS, CDR2 YFSETQ, per germline. The CDR3 spans 14 residues. The CDR3 region is CASSLSTGRETQYF.

V gene TRBV24-1 combines with J gene TRBJ2-2; TCRdb's D gene call, TRBD1, goes unchecked for lack of DNA. The germline CDR1 and CDR2 sequences are KGHDR and SFDVKD. The CDR3 loop spans 16 amino acids. CDR3 residues: CATSDSDRGLIGELFF.

The gene calls are TRBV12-3 or TRBV12-4 and TRBJ2-2. There are 14 residues in the CDR3. CDR3 protein: CASIPSGNTGELFF.

The chain recombines TRBV5-1 with TRBJ2-1; the TRBD2 assignment by TCRdb is unverifiable without DNA. In germline, CDR1 is SGHRS, CDR2 YFSETQ. This CDR3 has 16 residues. This CDR3 is CASSFGLAGGNNEQFF.

The chain's CDR3 is CASSSTITDEQFF. The chain couples TRBV5-1 to TRBJ2-1. The CDR3 spans 13 residues. From germline, CDR1 is SGHRS and CDR2 YFSETQ. Drawing the rest from reference TRBV5-1 and TRBJ2-1, the complete variable domain is KAGVTQTPRYLIKTRGQQVTLSCSPISGHRSVSWYQQTPGQGLQFLFEYFSETQRNKGNFPGRFSGRQFSNSRSEMNVSTLELGDSALYLCASSSTITDEQFFGPGTRLTVL.

J is TRBJ2-3 and V is TRBV3-1; with no DNA, the TCRdb D assignment of TRBD2 cannot be verified. The germline CDR1 and CDR2 sequences are LGHDT and YNNKEL (reference sequence). There are 14 residues in the CDR3. The CDR3 sequence: CASSPRDSEDTQYF.

The gene calls are TRBV4-1 and TRBJ2-4. Germline V gives CDR1 MGHRA, CDR2 YSYEKL. The CDR3 has 12 residues. This CDR3 reads CASSQDGRIKYF.

The chain couples TRBV29-1 to TRBJ2-1; TCRdb indicates TRBD2, and absent DNA this call remains unverified. The CDR3 contains 11 residues. Germline V gene sequence: CDR1 SQVTM, CDR2 ANQGSEA. CDR3 sequence: CSVELGGEQFF.

The chain carries TRBV20-1 and TRBJ2-2; TCRdb picks TRBD2, but there is no DNA to check that call. The CDR3 is made up of 17 amino acids. CDR1 is DFQATT and CDR2 is SNEGSKA in the germline V gene (reference sequence). The CDR3 sequence is CSARDNPETAASGELFF.

The CDR3: CASSDPEMAEAFF. The V and J genes are TRBV10-1 and TRBJ1-1. There are 13 residues in the CDR3. Germline V gene data show CDR1 as WNHNN and CDR2 as SYGVQD (reference sequence).

The chain links TRBV18 to TRBJ1-2. CDR3 length equals 14 residues. CDR1 and CDR2 from the germline V gene are KGHSH and LQKENI. The CDR3 reads CASSPPSGPYGYTF.

The genes are TRBV7-9 and TRBJ2-5. This CDR3 is built from 18 residues. The V gene's germline CDR1 is SEHNR and CDR2 FQNEAQ (reference sequence). CDR3 amino acids: CASSQTYSLDGTQETQYF.

This chain connects TRBV6-5 to TRBJ2-2. The CDR3 runs 13 residues. CDR1 is MNHEY and CDR2 is SVGAGI in the germline V gene. The CDR3 is CASSYTDPGELFF.

This chain links TRBV3-1 with TRBJ2-1; absent DNA, TCRdb's TRBD2 call cannot be checked. Germline loops: CDR1 LGHDT, CDR2 YNNKEL (reference sequence). This CDR3 has 21 amino acids. This chain's CDR3 is CASSQPPGTSGRDRSYNEQFF.

The V call is TRBV30, the J call TRBJ2-6. The CDR3 is made up of 15 amino acids. Germline values: CDR1 GTSNPN, CDR2 SVGIG (reference sequence). The CDR3 here is CALEDAFSGANVLTF.

The J gene is TRBJ2-1, the V gene TRBV4-1; TCRdb's D call of TRBD2 is untestable without DNA. The germline V gene encodes CDR1 MGHRA and CDR2 YSYEKL. The CDR3 is made up of 15 amino acids. The CDR3 is CASSLTLAGVYEQFF.

The chain recombines TRBV7-9 with TRBJ2-7; TCRdb picks TRBD2, but there is no DNA to check that call. Germline V gene sequence: CDR1 SEHNR, CDR2 FQNEAQ (reference sequence). CDR3 size: 16 residues. CDR3 amino acids: CASSSPLGGDPYEQYF.

J is TRBJ1-2 and V is TRBV5-1. This CDR3 contains 15 residues. CDR1 SGHRS and CDR2 YFSETQ come from the germline V gene. This CDR3 is CASSLGDGAPNGYTF.

The chain uses TRBV7-9 and TRBJ2-2; there is no DNA to check the TCRdb D call of TRBD1. CDR1 is SEHNR and CDR2 is FQNEAQ in the germline V gene (reference sequence). The CDR3 totals 15 residues. CDR3 sequence: CASSWGTGSSGELFF. Drawing the rest from reference TRBV7-9 and TRBJ2-2, the complete variable domain is DTGVSQNPRHKITKRGQNVTFRCDPISEHNRLYWYRQTLGQGPEFLTYFQNEAQLEKSRLLSDRFSAERPKGSFSTLEIQRTEQGDSAMYLCASSWGTGSSGELFFGEGSRLTVL.

The chain joins TRBV16 to TRBJ1-4; TCRdb reports TRBD1, a call that lacks DNA to check it against. Germline CDR1 KGHSY, CDR2 FQNENV. The CDR3 runs 15 residues. CDR3 protein: CASSQFKTGSEKLFF.

V is TRBV13 and J is TRBJ2-3; with no DNA, the TCRdb D assignment of TRBD1 cannot be verified. The germline CDR1 and CDR2 sequences are PRHDT and FYEKMQ (reference sequence). The CDR3 length is 16 residues. The CDR3 spells CASSLEQAPKRDTQYF.

J is TRBJ2-1 and V is TRBV29-1; TCRdb calls TRBD2, which cannot be checked without DNA. The CDR3 extends over 16 amino acids. The V gene's germline CDR1 is SQVTM and CDR2 ANQGSEA. The CDR3 loop reads CSVIGKDFHSYNEQFF.

This rearrangement joins TRBV5-1 to TRBJ1-1; as DNA is missing, the TRBD1 call by TCRdb cannot be tested. Germline lookup yields CDR1 SGHRS and CDR2 YFSETQ. The length of the CDR3 is 13 residues. CDR3 in amino acids: CASSLGWGDEAFF.

The chain joins TRBV7-9 to TRBJ2-1. This CDR3 region has 12 residues. Germline loops: CDR1 SEHNR, CDR2 FQNEAQ (reference sequence). CDR3 protein: CASSSSSNEQFF.

This chain uses TRBV20-1 with TRBJ2-3; with no DNA, the TCRdb D assignment of TRBD2 cannot be verified. The CDR3 totals 13 residues. Per the germline V gene, CDR1 is DFQATT and CDR2 is SNEGSKA (reference sequence). This CDR3 reads CSATGTSEDTQYF.